This TCR beta chain was recorded in a study of identical twins. Study results and caveats: The authors noted that invariant MAIT and iNKT cells could partly confound zero-insertion analyses.

Carrying unique molecular identifiers, the cDNA also gained a universal primer site through template switching. TCRdb ran MiXCR on the 5' RACE reads and lists one entry per CDR3 protein. The table has hundreds of thousands of distinct CDR3 sequences, approximately 21% seen once. This clonotype was found a few times. Its cognate antigen is unknown. The V and J ends lost 5 bases and 1 base respectively, with 20 bases between them. The CDR3 totals 17 residues. The germline gives CDR1 SGHVS, CDR2 FQNEAQ. These same data were also listed under a study on T cells expressing NK-cell markers. That work adds: Dominant NKG2C+ clonotypes were found to form about 1.0-7.0% of CD8+ T cells in six donors. Whether expanded NKG2C+ T cell clones were HCMV-specific remained unclear.

The chain employs TRBV7-8 and TRBJ2-5; TRBD1 or TRBD2 may be the D gene (7 bases each). The origin of this receptor is a woman aged 18-29 years in good health. Sequencing was performed on PBMCs. The DNA for the CDR3 is TGTGCCAGCAGCCCACTAGGACTAGGGGGCGCCCAAGAGACCCAGTACTTC. This translates into CASSPLGLGGAQETQYF.